A selection of T cell receptor beta chains follows, all from one sample in a study of cytomegalovirus exposure and HLA in healthy donors. The method was immunoSEQ multiplex PCR; TCRdb's version includes in-frame clones alone and lacks a portion of them. This sample has 200,000 to 250,000 clones, with about 85% found just once. Sequenced material: PBMCs. These receptors all stem from a woman aged 45-60 years in good health and CMV-seropositive. The CDR3 runs from the conserved cysteine through the conserved F or W. Fields, in order: D gene, J gene, V gene, clone size, CDR3 protein, CDR3 DNA. A D gene is named only where the DNA matches it firmly. Rows give clone size only sometimes, using once, few, many, or a class for an expanded clone.

D: TRBD2; J: TRBJ2-7; V: TRBV4-1; size: few; CDR3: CASSPRSSGDDYEQYF; DNA: TGCGCCAGCAGCCCGAGATCTAGCGGGGACGACTACGAGCAGTACTTC
D: -; J: TRBJ1-1; V: TRBV20-1; size: -; CDR3: CSAVGGNAFF; DNA: TGCAGTGCTGTGGGAGGGAATGCTTTCTTT
D: -; J: TRBJ2-5; V: TRBV5-1; size: -; CDR3: CASSLGVGAGETQYF; DNA: TGCGCCAGCAGCTTGGGAGTCGGCGCGGGAGAGACCCAGTACTTC
D: -; J: TRBJ2-3; V: TRBV4-1; size: -; CDR3: CASSQGLFTDTQYF; DNA: TGCGCCAGCAGCCAAGGACTTTTCACAGATACGCAGTATTTT
D: -; J: TRBJ1-5; V: TRBV28; size: -; CDR3: CASSNPRVF; DNA: TGTGCCAGCAGTAACCCACGGGTTTTT
D: -; J: TRBJ1-2; V: TRBV27; size: -; CDR3: CASSLSPTNYGYTF; DNA: TGTGCCAGCAGTTTGAGTCCGACAAACTATGGCTACACCTTC
D: -; J: TRBJ1-6; V: TRBV6-5; size: -; CDR3: CASSYSMRLPLHF; DNA: TGTGCCAGCAGTTACTCGATGCGTTTACCCCTCCACTTT
D: TRBD2; J: TRBJ2-5; V: TRBV5-1; size: -; CDR3: CASSLGLAGGQETQYF; DNA: TGCGCCAGCAGCTTGGGACTAGCGGGGGGCCAGGAGACCCAGTACTTC
D: -; J: TRBJ1-1; V: TRBV7-9; size: -; CDR3: CASSLAHHRGSGTEAFF; DNA: TGTGCCAGCAGCTTAGCGCATCACCGGGGGTCGGGCACTGAAGCTTTCTTT
D: TRBD1; J: TRBJ1-2; V: TRBV7-9; size: -; CDR3: CASGRTGPKGYTF; DNA: TGTGCCAGCGGTCGGACAGGTCCGAAAGGCTACACCTTC
D: -; J: TRBJ2-3; V: TRBV5-1; size: -; CDR3: CASHRGSTDTQYF; DNA: TGCGCCAGCCACCGAGGGAGCACAGATACGCAGTATTTT
D: TRBD2; J: TRBJ2-3; V: TRBV7-2; size: -; CDR3: CATQGGPAGGTQYF; DNA: TGTGCCACGCAGGGCGGACCGGCGGGGGGTACGCAGTATTTT
D: TRBD1; J: TRBJ1-2; V: TRBV9; size: -; CDR3: CASSRTNRGDGYTF; DNA: TGTGCCAGCAGCCGAACCAACAGGGGCGATGGCTACACCTTC
D: -; J: TRBJ2-7; V: TRBV5-5; size: -; CDR3: CASSLERLYEQYF; DNA: TGTGCCAGCAGCTTGGAGCGGCTCTACGAGCAGTACTTC
D: -; J: TRBJ1-2; V: TRBV5-4; size: -; CDR3: CASRESVGPYGYTF; DNA: TGTGCCAGCAGGGAAAGCGTGGGGCCCTATGGCTACACCTTC
D: TRBD1; J: TRBJ2-3; V: TRBV7-9; size: -; CDR3: CSSSQGQGAGTDTQYF; DNA: TGTTCCAGCAGCCAAGGACAGGGGGCGGGCACAGATACGCAGTATTTT
D: -; J: TRBJ2-7; V: TRBV7-8; size: -; CDR3: CASSRNIYEQYF; DNA: TGTGCCAGCAGCCGAAACATTTACGAGCAGTACTTC
D: TRBD1; J: TRBJ2-1; V: TRBV5-4; size: once; CDR3: CASSPGQVRRNYNEQFF; DNA: TGTGCCAGCAGCCCGGGACAGGTACGAAGGAACTACAATGAGCAGTTCTTC
D: -; J: TRBJ1-2; V: TRBV7-9; size: -; CDR3: CASSQGQVYGYTF; DNA: TGTGCCAGCAGCCAGGGACAAGTCTATGGCTACACCTTC
D: -; J: TRBJ1-1; V: TRBV4-2; size: few; CDR3: CASSLRGRAFF; DNA: TGTGCCAGCAGCCTCCGAGGTAGAGCTTTCTTT
D: -; J: TRBJ2-1; V: TRBV7-6; size: -; CDR3: CASSLGPGGQGNEQFF; DNA: TGTGCCAGCAGCTTAGGTCCAGGGGGGCAAGGGAATGAGCAGTTCTTC
D: TRBD1; J: TRBJ1-6; V: TRBV28; size: few; CDR3: CASSFRGRNSPLHF; DNA: TGTGCCAGCAGTTTCAGGGGGCGTAATTCACCCCTCCACTTT
D: TRBD1; J: TRBJ2-6; V: TRBV13; size: -; CDR3: CASSHTLGQSVNVLTF; DNA: TGTGCCAGCAGCCACACCCTGGGACAGTCTGTTAACGTCCTGACTTTC
D: TRBD1; J: TRBJ1-1; V: TRBV12-5; size: -; CDR3: CASGLVKFKGGSTEAFF; DNA: TGTGCTAGTGGTTTGGTAAAATTCAAAGGGGGCAGCACTGAAGCTTTCTTT
D: -; J: TRBJ2-2; V: TRBV11-2; size: -; CDR3: CASSPLQGGGELFF; DNA: TGTGCCAGCAGCCCACTACAGGGCGGGGGGGAGCTGTTTTTT
D: -; J: TRBJ1-5; V: TRBV19; size: -; CDR3: CASTTGGTSNQPQHF; DNA: TGTGCCAGTACTACAGGCGGAACTAGCAATCAGCCCCAGCATTTT
D: -; J: TRBJ1-4; V: TRBV2; size: -; CDR3: CASSDPDPRHEKLFF; DNA: TGTGCCAGCAGTGACCCAGACCCTAGACATGAAAAACTGTTTTTT
D: TRBD2; J: TRBJ2-3; V: TRBV11-2; size: -; CDR3: CASSLTSGLGTDTQYF; DNA: TGTGCCAGCAGCTTAACCTCGGGACTAGGGACAGATACGCAGTATTTT
D: -; J: TRBJ2-4; V: TRBV20-1; size: once; CDR3: CSARDRQVQYF; DNA: TGCAGTGCTAGAGATCGACAAGTTCAGTACTTC
D: -; J: TRBJ1-1; V: TRBV5-6; size: few; CDR3: CASRPLQAMNTEAFF; DNA: TGTGCCAGCAGGCCTTTGCAGGCCATGAACACTGAAGCTTTCTTT
D: TRBD2; J: TRBJ2-7; V: TRBV13; size: -; CDR3: CASSLGPAGDLYEQYF; DNA: TGTGCCAGCAGCTTAGGCCCAGCGGGGGACCTCTACGAGCAGTACTTC
D: TRBD2; J: TRBJ2-7; V: TRBV7-9; size: -; CDR3: CASSRRPAGLATGEQYF; DNA: TGTGCCAGCAGCCGGAGGCCGGCGGGACTAGCGACCGGCGAGCAGTACTTC
D: -; J: TRBJ2-7; V: TRBV2; size: -; CDR3: CASSVAYEQYF; DNA: TGTGCCAGCAGTGTAGCCTACGAGCAGTACTTC
D: -; J: TRBJ2-7; V: TRBV30; size: once; CDR3: CAWSVGGTATYEQYF; DNA: TGTGCCTGGAGTGTGGGTGGGACTGCTACCTACGAGCAGTACTTC
D: TRBD1; J: TRBJ2-2; V: TRBV7-9; size: many; CDR3: CASSPLPGGTGELFF; DNA: TGTGCCAGCAGCCCCTTGCCAGGGGGAACCGGGGAGCTGTTTTTT
D: TRBD1; J: TRBJ2-3; V: TRBV6-1; size: -; CDR3: CASTDRVGFTDTQYF; DNA: TGTGCCAGCACCGACAGGGTGGGCTTCACAGATACGCAGTATTTT
D: TRBD2; J: TRBJ2-4; V: TRBV7-7; size: -; CDR3: CASSLGAGGLGTKNIQYF; DNA: TGTGCCAGCAGCTTAGGGGCCGGGGGGTTAGGAACCAAAAACATTCAGTACTTC
D: -; J: TRBJ1-6; V: TRBV10-3; size: -; CDR3: CAISGGSGVVGNSPLHF; DNA: TGTGCCATCAGTGGGGGCTCAGGGGTTGTGGGTAATTCACCCCTCCACTTT
D: TRBD2; J: TRBJ2-5; V: TRBV15; size: -; CDR3: CATSRAPSDVGWGGAQQTQYF; DNA: TGTGCCACCAGCAGAGCCCCGAGCGACGTCGGTTGGGGGGGAGCCCAACAAACCCAGTACTTC
D: TRBD1; J: TRBJ1-1; V: TRBV9; size: few; CDR3: CASSVEGRGSEAFF; DNA: TGTGCCAGCAGCGTAGAGGGCAGGGGGTCTGAAGCTTTCTTT
D: -; J: TRBJ2-3; V: TRBV4-2; size: -; CDR3: CASSQAHDGGALPDTQYF; DNA: TGTGCCAGCAGCCAAGCTCACGATGGCGGGGCCCTCCCAGATACGCAGTATTTT
D: -; J: TRBJ1-5; V: TRBV2; size: -; CDR3: CASSEGVPTLSNQPQHF; DNA: TGTGCCAGCAGTGAAGGAGTCCCCACTCTTAGCAATCAGCCCCAGCATTTT
D: TRBD1; J: TRBJ2-5; V: TRBV4-1; size: -; CDR3: CASSPTGEQGAVGQYF; DNA: TGCGCCAGCAGCCCTACCGGGGAACAGGGGGCGGTCGGGCAGTACTTC
D: TRBD1; J: TRBJ1-1; V: TRBV18; size: -; CDR3: CASSRTTGTVNTEAFF; DNA: TGTGCCAGCTCCCGGACTACCGGGACAGTGAACACTGAAGCTTTCTTT
D: -; J: TRBJ2-7; V: TRBV21-1; size: -; CDR3: CASSKRGNRGDDYEQYF; DNA: TGTGCCAGCAGCAAAAGGGGAAACAGGGGGGACGATTACGAGCAGTACTTC
D: -; J: TRBJ1-3; V: TRBV15; size: -; CDR3: CATSRETLNSGNTIYF; DNA: TGTGCCACCAGCAGAGAGACACTTAACTCTGGAAACACCATATATTTT
D: TRBD1; J: TRBJ2-1; V: TRBV4-1; size: -; CDR3: CASSPQGGGYNEQFF; DNA: TGCGCCAGCAGCCCGCAAGGGGGCGGCTACAATGAGCAGTTCTTC
D: TRBD1; J: TRBJ1-3; V: TRBV29-1; size: -; CDR3: CSGRTGAGNTIYF; DNA: TGCAGCGGCAGGACAGGGGCGGGAAACACCATATATTTT